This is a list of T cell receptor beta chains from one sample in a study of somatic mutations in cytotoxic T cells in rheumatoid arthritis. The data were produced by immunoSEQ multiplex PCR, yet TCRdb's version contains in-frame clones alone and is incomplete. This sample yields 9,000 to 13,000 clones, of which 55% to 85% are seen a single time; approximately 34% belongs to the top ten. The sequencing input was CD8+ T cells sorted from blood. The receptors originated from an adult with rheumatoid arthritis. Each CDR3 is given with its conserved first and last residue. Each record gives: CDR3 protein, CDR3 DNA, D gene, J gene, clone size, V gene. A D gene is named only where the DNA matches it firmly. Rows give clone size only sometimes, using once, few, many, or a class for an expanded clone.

CDR3: CASSPMGAAHAETQYF
DNA: TGTGCCAGTAGTCCAATGGGGGCAGCTCACGCAGAGACCCAGTACTTC
D: NA
J: TRBJ2-5
size: NA
V: TRBV19

CDR3: CASSFRALSSYNEQFF
DNA: TGTGCCAGCAGCTTTAGGGCTCTAAGCTCCTACAATGAGCAGTTCTTC
D: NA
J: TRBJ2-1
size: NA
V: TRBV11-2

CDR3: CASSLGGPPTDTQYF
DNA: TGTGCCAGCAGCTTAGGGGGCCCACCCACAGATACGCAGTATTTT
D: NA
J: TRBJ2-3
size: once
V: TRBV11-2

CDR3: CASSPSAGHNTEAFF
DNA: TGCGCCAGCAGCCCGAGTGCGGGACACAACACTGAAGCTTTCTTT
D: NA
J: TRBJ1-1
size: NA
V: TRBV4-3

CDR3: CASRGDPEETQYF
DNA: TGTGCCAGCAGGGGGGACCCAGAAGAGACCCAGTACTTC
D: NA
J: TRBJ2-5
size: NA
V: TRBV7-9

CDR3: CAVTGSFGTDTQYF
DNA: TGTGCTGTAACGGGGTCGTTCGGCACAGATACGCAGTATTTT
D: NA
J: TRBJ2-3
size: NA
V: TRBV19

CDR3: CASSLMDGQGNEQFF
DNA: TGCGCCAGCAGCTTGATGGACGGACAGGGGAATGAGCAGTTCTTC
D: TRBD1
J: TRBJ2-1
size: NA
V: TRBV5-1

CDR3: CASSIASGYNEQFF
DNA: TGTGCCAGTAGTATCGCTAGCGGCTACAATGAGCAGTTCTTC
D: TRBD2
J: TRBJ2-1
size: once
V: TRBV19

CDR3: CASSAAGGLGSYEQYF
DNA: TGTGCCAGCAGCGCCGCCGGCGGGCTAGGATCCTACGAGCAGTACTTC
D: NA
J: TRBJ2-7
size: medium-sized
V: TRBV9

CDR3: CASSVGGGGDIQYF
DNA: TGTGCCAGCAGCGTAGGCGGCGGGGGAGACATTCAGTACTTC
D: TRBD2
J: TRBJ2-4
size: once
V: TRBV9

CDR3: CASSISSASTYNEQFF
DNA: TGTGCCAGCAGCATATCTAGCGCCAGCACCTACAATGAGCAGTTCTTC
D: NA
J: TRBJ2-1
size: NA
V: TRBV7-3

CDR3: CASSFGTGSYEQYF
DNA: TGTGCCAGCAGCTTCGGGACAGGGTCCTACGAGCAGTACTTC
D: TRBD1
J: TRBJ2-7
size: NA
V: TRBV11-3

CDR3: CASKAGSGNTEAFF
DNA: TGCGCCAGCAAAGCAGGGTCGGGGAACACTGAAGCTTTCTTT
D: NA
J: TRBJ1-1
size: NA
V: TRBV5-1

CDR3: CASSPQSVSYGYTF
DNA: TGTGCCAGCAGCCCGCAGTCAGTTTCCTATGGCTACACCTTC
D: NA
J: TRBJ1-2
size: NA
V: TRBV28

CDR3: CASSHETSGSYNEQFF
DNA: TGTGCCAGCAGCCATGAAACTAGCGGTAGTTACAATGAGCAGTTCTTC
D: TRBD2
J: TRBJ2-1
size: NA
V: TRBV4-2

CDR3: CASAPLWSTNEKLFF
DNA: TGTGCCAGCGCCCCCTTGTGGTCAACTAATGAAAAACTGTTTTTT
D: NA
J: TRBJ1-4
size: few
V: TRBV7-9

CDR3: CASSPPLSGELFF
DNA: TGTGCCAGCAGCCCCCCGCTTTCCGGGGAGCTGTTTTTT
D: NA
J: TRBJ2-2
size: few
V: TRBV7-9

CDR3: CASRHHDPGRGINTEAFF
DNA: TGTGCCAGCAGACACCACGACCCCGGTAGGGGAATAAACACTGAAGCTTTCTTT
D: NA
J: TRBJ1-1
size: NA
V: TRBV7-9

CDR3: CASSLSGTSAQYF
DNA: TGTGCCAGTAGCCTTTCCGGGACCTCGGCGCAGTATTTT
D: NA
J: TRBJ2-3
size: NA
V: TRBV19

CDR3: CASSYTGTGNSPLHF
DNA: TGTGCCAGTAGTTACACCGGGACAGGAAATTCACCCCTCCACTTT
D: TRBD1
J: TRBJ1-6
size: NA
V: TRBV19

CDR3: CASSLAGLAGTDTQYF
DNA: TGTGCCAGCAGCTTAGCCGGTCTAGCGGGCACAGATACGCAGTATTTT
D: TRBD2
J: TRBJ2-3
size: NA
V: TRBV13

CDR3: CASSQGPDTYEQYF
DNA: TGTGCCAGCAGCCAGGGACCAGACACCTACGAGCAGTACTTC
D: NA
J: TRBJ2-7
size: few
V: TRBV4-2

CDR3: CASSSGRASGNTIYF
DNA: TGTGCCAGCAGTTCGGGCAGGGCATCTGGAAACACCATATATTTT
D: NA
J: TRBJ1-3
size: NA
V: TRBV27

CDR3: CASSFVYSPYEQYF
DNA: TGTGCCAGCAGCTTCGTGTACAGCCCTTACGAGCAGTACTTC
D: NA
J: TRBJ2-7
size: few
V: TRBV7-9

CDR3: CASSPLIGPGANVLTF
DNA: TGTGCCAGCAGCCCCCTGATCGGGCCTGGGGCCAACGTCCTGACTTTC
D: NA
J: TRBJ2-6
size: NA
V: TRBV11-3

CDR3: CASNDGTSNTEAFF
DNA: TGTGCCAGCAACGATGGGACCTCAAACACTGAAGCTTTCTTT
D: NA
J: TRBJ1-1
size: NA
V: TRBV7-9

CDR3: CATRQGADTEAFF
DNA: TGCGCCACACGACAGGGGGCTGATACTGAAGCTTTCTTT
D: TRBD1
J: TRBJ1-1
size: few
V: TRBV10-2

CDR3: CARGLDTEAFF
DNA: TGTGCCAGGGGACTGGACACTGAGGCTTTCTTT
D: NA
J: TRBJ1-1
size: NA
V: TRBV2

CDR3: CASRDGYEKLFF
DNA: TGTGCCAGCAGAGACGGATACGAAAAACTGTTTTTT
D: NA
J: TRBJ1-4
size: NA
V: TRBV2

CDR3: CASSDGGRGGRDEQFF
DNA: TGTGCCAGCAGTGACGGCGGGCGGGGGGGCCGGGATGAGCAGTTCTTC
D: TRBD2
J: TRBJ2-1
size: few
V: TRBV2

CDR3: CASQTLAGSYNEQFF
DNA: TGTGCCAGTCAAACCCTAGCGGGCTCCTACAATGAGCAGTTCTTC
D: TRBD2
J: TRBJ2-1
size: once
V: TRBV19

CDR3: CASSFRGEAFF
DNA: TGTGCCAGCAGCTTCCGGGGTGAGGCTTTCTTT
D: NA
J: TRBJ1-1
size: few
V: TRBV7-9

CDR3: CASSDRANTEAFF
DNA: TGTGCCAGCAGTGACAGAGCGAACACTGAAGCTTTCTTT
D: NA
J: TRBJ1-1
size: few
V: TRBV6-4

CDR3: CASGYEQYF
DNA: TGTGCCAGCGGTTACGAGCAGTACTTC
D: NA
J: TRBJ2-7
size: few
V: TRBV27

CDR3: CASSLDDTEAFF
DNA: TGTGCCAGCAGCTTGGATGACACTGAAGCTTTCTTT
D: NA
J: TRBJ1-1
size: medium-sized
V: TRBV5-6

CDR3: CATSRDKITGNTIYF
DNA: TGTGCCACCAGCAGAGATAAGATAACTGGAAACACCATATATTTT
D: NA
J: TRBJ1-3
size: NA
V: TRBV15

CDR3: CASSQDNMRGADTGELFF
DNA: TGCGCCAGCAGCCAAGATAACATGAGGGGGGCTGACACCGGGGAGCTGTTTTTT
D: NA
J: TRBJ2-2
size: once
V: TRBV4-1

CDR3: CASSPGLGPYNEQFF
DNA: TGTGCCAGCAGCCCGGGACTAGGCCCCTACAATGAGCAGTTCTTC
D: TRBD2
J: TRBJ2-1
size: NA
V: TRBV7-3

CDR3: CASSFLGHNSPLHF
DNA: TGTGCCAGCAGTTTCTTGGGACATAATTCACCCCTCCACTTT
D: NA
J: TRBJ1-6
size: few
V: TRBV27

CDR3: CASSQDRSIFNEQFF
DNA: TGCGCCAGCAGCCAAGACCGCTCTATATTTAATGAGCAGTTCTTC
D: NA
J: TRBJ2-1
size: NA
V: TRBV4-3

CDR3: CASSLRGDQPQHF
DNA: TGTGCCAGCAGCTTAAGGGGCGATCAGCCCCAGCATTTT
D: NA
J: TRBJ1-5
size: NA
V: TRBV7-2